The 7 T cell receptor beta chains below come from one sample, sequenced in a study of spatial heterogeneity in lung cancer. Points from the study as a whole: It was found that expanded intratumoral alpha and beta TCR counts tracked tumor mutation counts.

TCRdb independently ran MiXCR on the 5' RACE reads; one entry per CDR3 protein. In the table there are about 12,000 distinct CDR3 sequences, roughly 4.6% of which are singletons. The time point is: sample taken at primary tumor resection. No antigen has been identified for these receptors. This material consisted of lung tumor tissue, taken at surgery. These receptors were obtained from a male donor with early-stage non-small cell lung cancer.

Many counts were recorded for this clonotype. This beta chain turned up in a library designed for alpha chains; as an off-target read, its abundance says little. The chain employs TRBV28 and TRBJ2-1, with D unresolved. The CDR3 loop spans 13 amino acids. The ends were cut back, 8 bases at V and 11 bases at J, with 19 bases in the middle. The V gene's germline CDR1 is MDHEN and CDR2 SYDVKM. CDR3 sequence (DNA): TGTGCCAGCGGATTGCCTAACAGAGGAAAGCAGTTCTTC. Translating gives CASGLPNRGKQFF.

This clonotype occurred many times. Because the library targeted alpha chains, this beta chain is an off-target read whose size means little. The rearrangement uses TRBV27 and TRBJ2-7; D not certain. The ends were cut back, 6 bases at V and 6 bases at J, with 21 bases in the middle. The germline V gene encodes CDR1 MNHEY and CDR2 SMNVEV (reference sequence). The CDR3 runs 15 residues. CDR3 coding DNA: TGTGCCAGCAGATCCTGGACCACCCTTAACGGCGAGCAGTACTTC. Residues: CASRSWTTLNGEQYF.

This clonotype was picked up many times. Since it is a stray read in a library aimed at alpha chains, this beta chain has a size that is not meaningful. The rearrangement joins TRBV28 to TRBJ1-3; tentative D call: TRBD1 (6 bases). Deletions cut 7 bases from V and 0 bases from J, with 10 bases between. This CDR3 spans 14 amino acids. Germline V gene data show CDR1 as MDHEN and CDR2 as SYDVKM. CDR3 nucleotide sequence: TGTGCCAGCATCCTGGGACACTCTGGAAACACCATATATTTT. Amino acid sequence: CASILGHSGNTIYF.

This clonotype was seen repeatedly, ten times or more. Since it is a stray read in a library aimed at alpha chains, this beta chain has a size that is not meaningful. The chain combines TRBV2 with TRBJ2-3; D remains unclear. In germline, CDR1 is SNHLY, CDR2 FYNNEI. The length of the CDR3 is 12 residues. Trimming stripped 4 bases from V and 4 bases from J, with 6 bases between. CDR3 amino acids: CASSVVPDTQYF. The CDR3 nucleotides read TGTGCCAGCAGTGTTGTCCCAGATACGCAGTATTTT.

This clonotype occurred many times. The library was designed around alpha chains, so this beta chain is a stray read whose abundance carries little weight. The V gene is TRBV19, the J gene TRBJ2-2; no clear D gene. CDR3 size: 13 residues. The V and J ends lost 5 bases and 1 base respectively, with 5 bases between them. CDR1 and CDR2 (germline): LNHDA, SQIVND (reference sequence). CDR3 DNA sequence: TGTGCCAGTAGTTTCGGGAACACCGGGGAGCTGTTTTTT. This encodes CASSFGNTGELFF.

This clonotype came up a few times. This beta chain came through as a stray read in a library set up for alpha chains, and its size says little. The chain uses TRBV7-2 and TRBJ2-3; D unclear. Germline lookup yields CDR1 SGHTA and CDR2 FQGNSA. The CDR3 runs to 12 residues. Trimming left V 5 bases short and J 0 bases short, with 3 bases between. CDR3 protein: CASSPSTDTQYF. The CDR3 DNA follows: TGTGCCAGCAGCCCAAGCACAGATACGCAGTATTTT.

Turning to this clonotype: This beta chain is an off-target read within a library intended for alpha chains, so its frequency means little. This chain connects TRBV12-3 or TRBV12-4 to TRBJ2-2; 9 bases agree with TRBD2. The CDR3 is made up of 15 amino acids. The V gene end was trimmed by 3 bases and the J gene end by 7 bases; junction bases not matched to a gene: 6. The CDR3 bases are TGTGCCAGCAGTTTTGGTAGCGGGGGTGTCGGGGAGCTGTTTTTT. This codes for CASSFGSGGVGELFF.